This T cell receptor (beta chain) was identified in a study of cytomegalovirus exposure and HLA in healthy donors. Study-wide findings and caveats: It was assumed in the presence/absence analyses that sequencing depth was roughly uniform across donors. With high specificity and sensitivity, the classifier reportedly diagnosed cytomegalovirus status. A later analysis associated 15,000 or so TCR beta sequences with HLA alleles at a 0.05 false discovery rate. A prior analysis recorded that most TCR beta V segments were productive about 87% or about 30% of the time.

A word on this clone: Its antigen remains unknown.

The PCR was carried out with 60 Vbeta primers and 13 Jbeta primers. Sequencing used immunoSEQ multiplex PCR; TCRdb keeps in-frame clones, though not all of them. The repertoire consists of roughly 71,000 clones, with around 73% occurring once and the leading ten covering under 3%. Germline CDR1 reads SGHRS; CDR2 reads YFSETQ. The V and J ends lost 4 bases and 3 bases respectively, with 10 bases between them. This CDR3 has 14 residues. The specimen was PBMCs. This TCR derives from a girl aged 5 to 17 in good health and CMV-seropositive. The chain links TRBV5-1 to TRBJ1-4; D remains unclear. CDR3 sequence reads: CASSLTAPNEKLFF. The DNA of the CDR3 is TGCGCCAGCAGCCTCACAGCACCTAATGAAAAACTGTTTTTT.